This T cell receptor (beta chain) was captured by sequencing in a study of Ad26.COV2.S vaccination and SARS-CoV-2 variants. Broader study findings: Vaccinees displayed broader spike-specific TCR repertoires than placebo recipients. Total T cell responses may have been underestimated by the TCR breadth and depth analyses.

The method was immunoSEQ multiplex PCR; TCRdb's version includes in-frame clones alone and lacks a portion of them. The table includes some 350,000 clones, 80% to 90% detected once. Treatment described: around 19 received Ad26.COV2.S at low or high dose, single or two shots; about 5 received placebo; per-sample allocation not given. Following the first vaccine or placebo injection, samples were taken on day 63. As regards this clone: Its antigen is not known.

This clonotype originated in a person between 18 and 59 years old who received the Ad26.COV2.S COVID-19 vaccine or a placebo. This sample comprised peripheral blood, obtained in a trial of Ad26.COV2.S vaccine versus placebo.

CDR3 sequence (DNA): TGTGCCAGCAGTAGAACTAGCGGGAGCCGTAGCACAGATACGCAGTATTTT. This codes for CASSRTSGSRSTDTQYF. The chain joins TRBV13 to TRBJ2-3; 11 positions match TRBD2. In germline, CDR1 is PRHDT, CDR2 FYEKMQ (reference sequence). The CDR3 runs to 17 residues. The V and J ends lost 6 bases and 0 bases, in that order; junction bases with no gene match: 8.